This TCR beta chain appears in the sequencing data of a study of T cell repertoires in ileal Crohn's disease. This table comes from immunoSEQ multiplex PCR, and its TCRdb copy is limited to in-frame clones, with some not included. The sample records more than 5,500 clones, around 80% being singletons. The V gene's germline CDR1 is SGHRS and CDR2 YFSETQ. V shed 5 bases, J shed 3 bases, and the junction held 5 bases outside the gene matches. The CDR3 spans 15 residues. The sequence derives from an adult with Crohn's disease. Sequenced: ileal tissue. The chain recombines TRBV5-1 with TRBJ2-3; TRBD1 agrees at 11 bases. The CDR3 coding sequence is TGCGCCAGCAGGGCCGGGACAGGGGGGACAGATACGCAGTATTTT. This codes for CASRAGTGGTDTQYF. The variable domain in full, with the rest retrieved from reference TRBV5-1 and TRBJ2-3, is KAGVTQTPRYLIKTRGQQVTLSCSPISGHRSVSWYQQTPGQGLQFLFEYFSETQRNKGNFPGRFSGRQFSNSRSEMNVSTLELGDSALYLCASRAGTGGTDTQYFGPGTRLTVL.